The present T cell receptor (beta chain) was sequenced within a study of tumor and adjacent non-tumor tissue in lung cancer. Study in general: Patients comprised about a dozen adenocarcinoma, a couple of squamous cell carcinoma and 1 small cell lung cancer.

No cell sorting was done before RNA was extracted from the tissue. The library came from three nested PCR rounds adapted from ARM-PCR protocols. In TCRdb, the multiplex PCR reads were re-called with MiXCR into one record per CDR3 protein. Among roughly 150,000 distinct CDR3 sequences listed, roughly 70% were seen once. Germline CDR1 LGHNA, CDR2 YNFKEQ. The CDR3 loop spans 13 amino acids. V lost 1 base and J 2 bases, leaving 3 bases between the germline ends. This receptor was identified in a man in his 60s with small cell lung cancer. The V call is TRBV4-2, the J call TRBJ1-5; D ambiguous. The sample was lung tumor tissue. Here the CDR3 DNA reads TGTGCCAGCAGCCAAGGGTGCAATCAGCCCCAGCATTTT. Translating gives CASSQGCNQPQHF.